This entry features one TCR beta chain sequence. Its cognate antigen is unknown. TCRdb used MiXCR to reprocess the reads, holding one entry per CDR3 protein. In the table there are fewer than 650,000 distinct CDR3 sequences, around two fifths of which are singletons. This sample stems from a study of T cell repertoires in cytomegalovirus infection. Germline assignment: CDR1 DFQATT and CDR2 SNEGSKA (reference sequence). The CDR3 is 11 amino acids. V dropped 5 bases and J dropped 5 bases, with 9 bases sitting between them. This clonotype was sampled from a human donor in good health (CMV status not recorded). Some clones in this sample may be carry-over from other donors' samples. The specimen comprised cultured PBMCs, sampled from culture after CMV antigen stimulation. This chain links TRBV20-1 with TRBJ1-2, with unresolved D. CDR3 in DNA: TGCAGTGCTGGGAGGGAGTATGGCTACACCTTC. Encoded protein: CSAGREYGYTF.